The 28 T cell receptor beta chains below come from one sample, sequenced in a study of T cell responses to AZD1222 COVID-19 vaccine (dated by TCRdb to the early 2020s). Receptors were amplified or captured by the immunoSEQ multiplex PCR assay. This immuneACCESS table, as held by TCRdb, lists in-frame sequences with V and J called but not all clones. Of the missing ones, under half trace to an unresolved V gene in checked studies; the others have no known cause. Across this sample there are around 150,000 clones, with more than 85% seen only once. In total, the top ten clones hold 3.6% of the sample. Per the publication, the time point label means: about 28 days (+/-7) after the second vaccine dose. The source was peripheral blood, collected 28 days after the second AZD1222 dose. The origin of the receptors is an adult who received the AZD1222 COVID-19 vaccine.

The gene calls are TRBV5-1 and TRBJ1-1; D uncertain. The V and J ends lost 0 bases and 7 bases respectively, with 10 bases between them. The CDR3 loop spans 13 amino acids. Germline assignment: CDR1 SGHRS and CDR2 YFSETQ. For the CDR3, the DNA is TGCGCCAGCAGCTTGGGGGGAAAGGATGAAGCTTTCTTT. Residues: CASSLGGKDEAFF.

V gene TRBV7-2 combines with J gene TRBJ2-1; unclear D gene. The V end lost 5 bases, the J end lost 0 bases, and 14 bases lay between the germline ends. The CDR3 runs to 16 residues. Looked up from germline, CDR1 is SGHTA and CDR2 is FQGNSA. CDR3 DNA: TGTGCCAGCAGCGCCAGGACGGCAAGCTCCTACAATGAGCAGTTCTTC. It is translated as CASSARTASSYNEQFF.

The genes are TRBV5-8 and TRBJ1-2, with D unclear. The CDR3 totals 12 residues. The V gene's germline CDR1 is SGHTS and CDR2 YDEGEE. V gave up 4 bases and J gave up 3 bases, with 7 bases separating them. The CDR3, as DNA: TGTGCCAGCAGCCCGGACGACTATGGCTACACCTTC. Its protein is CASSPDDYGYTF.

The rearrangement uses TRBV19 and TRBJ1-1; tentatively, D is TRBD1 (5 bases). Trimming shortened V by 8 bases and J by 3 bases, and 22 bases separated the two germline ends. The germline V gene has CDR1 LNHDA and CDR2 SQIVND (reference sequence). The CDR3 consists of 16 residues. Here the CDR3 reads CASGRRGGRQDTEAFF. CDR3 DNA sequence: TGTGCCAGTGGCCGACGGGGGGGGAGGCAAGACACTGAAGCTTTCTTT.

The chain has TRBV28 and TRBJ2-7, with TRBD2 as a possible D gene (5 bases). V was clipped by 7 bases and J by 3 bases, with 13 bases between them. CDR3 length: 13 residues. Germline CDR1 is MDHEN and CDR2 is SYDVKM. The CDR3 is CASTGRPHYEQYF. The CDR3, as DNA: TGTGCCAGCACTGGGAGACCCCACTACGAGCAGTACTTC.

The rearrangement uses TRBV19 and TRBJ2-6, with 7 bases aligning to TRBD1. CDR3 length: 15 amino acids. CDR1 and CDR2 from the germline V gene are LNHDA and SQIVND (reference sequence). Trimming cost V 6 bases and J 0 bases; bases outside gene matches: 2. CDR3 in amino acids: CASRQGVSGANVLTF. The CDR3 DNA is TGTGCCAGTAGGCAGGGGGTCTCTGGGGCCAACGTCCTGACTTTC.

This sequence joins TRBV7-3 and TRBJ2-1; TRBD2 aligns across 9 bases. The CDR3 totals 16 residues. Germline V gives CDR1 SGHTA, CDR2 FQGTGA. V was clipped by 6 bases and J by 5 bases; unmatched bases: 11. The CDR3 DNA reads as TGTGCCAGCAGGCTAGCGGGACGACTTGTCAACAATGAGCAGTTCTTC. Translation: CASRLAGRLVNNEQFF. Filled out from reference TRBV7-3 and TRBJ2-1, the complete variable domain reads GAGVSQTPSNKVTEKGKYVELRCDPISGHTALYWYRQSLGQGPEFLIYFQGTGAADDSGLPNDRFFAVRPEGSVSTLKIQRTERGDSAVYLCASRLAGRLVNNEQFFGPGTRLTVL.

Comment on this clone: A junction boundary mismatches the germline segment, possibly from a read error. The chain joins TRBV10-3 to TRBJ2-2; tentatively, D is TRBD1 (5 bases). The CDR3 is 14 amino acids. Germline-derived CDR1 and CDR2 are ENHRY and SYGVKD. DNA for the CDR3: TGTGCCATCAGTAACCCAGGGAACGCCGGGGAGCTGTTTTTT. This gives the protein CAISNPGNAGELFF.

CDR3 sequence (DNA): TGTGCCAGCATGATAGGGACTAGCACAGATACGCAGTATTTT. Translating it yields CASMIGTSTDTQYF. The rearrangement links TRBV2 to TRBJ2-3; D possibly corresponds to TRBD2 (6 bases). Trimming cost V 7 bases and J 0 bases, with 11 bases left between them. CDR1 is SNHLY, CDR2 FYNNEI, per germline. This CDR3 is built from 14 residues.

The chain uses TRBV18 and TRBJ1-5; D not certain. Germline CDR1 is KGHSH and CDR2 is LQKENI. The CDR3 sequence is 15 residues long. Trimming took 3 bases from V and 4 from J, leaving 13 bases between them. The CDR3 nucleotides are TGTGCCAGCTCACCTTCAAGGACGGAGAATCAGCCCCAGCATTTT. This translates into CASSPSRTENQPQHF.

The rearrangement links TRBV7-2 to TRBJ2-3; D gene ambiguous. Germline V gene data show CDR1 as SGHTA and CDR2 as FQGNSA. V lost 1 base and J lost 2, with 7 bases in between. The CDR3 length is 14 residues. CDR3 protein: CASSLGRNTDTQYF. Here the CDR3 DNA reads TGTGCCAGCAGCTTAGGACGGAACACAGATACGCAGTATTTT.

With respect to this clone: Germline is not matched at one junction end, which may reflect a read error. In nucleotides, the CDR3 is TGTGCCAGCAGGCATTTTTTCTGTTTT. It translates to CASRHFFCF. The gene calls are TRBV9 and TRBJ1-4; no firm D call. CDR3 length: 9 amino acids. CDR1 is SGDLS, CDR2 YYNGEE, per germline.

The rearrangement links TRBV3-1 (or the pseudogene TRBV3-2) to TRBJ1-6; 10 bases fit TRBD1. This CDR3 region has 15 residues. The V gene's germline CDR1 is LGHDT and CDR2 YNNKEL (reference sequence). V was clipped by 2 bases and J by 7 bases; unmatched bases: 2. The CDR3 loop reads CASSQRDRGNSPLHF. The CDR3 region has the DNA TGTGCCAGCAGCCAACGGGACAGGGGAAATTCACCCCTCCACTTT.

V gene TRBV28 combines with J gene TRBJ2-3; 11 nucleotides agree with TRBD1. This CDR3 region has 18 residues. Germline V CDR1 and CDR2: MDHEN, SYDVKM. With V trimmed by 7 bases and J by 4 bases, 16 bases remained unmatched. In DNA form, the CDR3 reads TGTGCCAGCACCATAGGGGGATATGGACAGGGGGCCCCAGATACGCAGTATTTT. It yields the protein CASTIGGYGQGAPDTQYF.

This chain uses TRBV20-1 with TRBJ2-2, with 10 bases fitting TRBD2. From germline, CDR1 is DFQATT and CDR2 SNEGSKA (reference sequence). With 3 bases clipped from V and 0 bases from J, the junction kept 1 base outside the gene matches. The CDR3 has 15 amino acids. CDR3 DNA sequence: TGCAGTGCTAGTCTAGCGGGAGCGAACACCGGGGAGCTGTTTTTT. Protein: CSASLAGANTGELFF.

This chain connects TRBV19 to TRBJ2-2, with TRBD1 matching 12 bases. Trimming removed 7 bases from V and 5 bases from J; junction bases left unmatched: 8. Germline-derived CDR1 and CDR2 are LNHDA and SQIVND (reference sequence). The length of the CDR3 is 16 residues. The CDR3 here is CASNPRGQGATGELFF. CDR3 in DNA: TGTGCCAGTAACCCTCGGGGACAGGGGGCTACCGGGGAGCTGTTTTTT.

The gene calls are TRBV25-1 and TRBJ1-1; 7 nucleotides match TRBD1. V lost 4 bases to trimming and J lost 5 bases; unmatched junction nucleotides: 4. The CDR3 sequence is 13 residues long. CDR1 is MGHDK, CDR2 SYGVNS, per germline. The CDR3 loop is CASSVQGRTEAFF. The CDR3 nucleotides are TGTGCCAGCAGTGTACAGGGGAGGACTGAAGCTTTCTTT.

The rearrangement uses TRBV18 and TRBJ2-1, with TRBD2 matching over 10 bases. Germline loops: CDR1 KGHSH, CDR2 LQKENI. Trimming took 4 bases from V and 7 from J; bases not matched to a gene: 7. This CDR3 region has 15 residues. The CDR3 sequence: CASSREREGRNEQFF. CDR3 DNA: TGTGCCAGCTCACGTGAGCGGGAGGGCCGAAATGAGCAGTTCTTC.

This chain uses TRBV5-1 with TRBJ2-7, with 7 positions matching TRBD2. This CDR3 region has 15 residues. CDR1 is SGHRS and CDR2 is YFSETQ in the germline V gene. V gave up 4 bases and J gave up 2 bases; unmatched junction bases: 9. The CDR3 sequence is CASSLRGGSPYEQYF. The CDR3 bases are TGCGCCAGCAGCCTACGGGGAGGGTCACCCTACGAGCAGTACTTC.

The chain couples TRBV5-5 to TRBJ1-5; D gene unclear. With 4 bases removed from V and 2 bases from J, the gap between germline ends came to 16 bases. Germline lookup yields CDR1 SGHKS and CDR2 YYEKEE (reference sequence). CDR3 length equals 16 residues. The CDR3, as DNA: TGTGCCAGCAGCCCTAGGGCCCAGTCTGGCAATCAGCCCCAGCATTTT. Protein sequence: CASSPRAQSGNQPQHF.

This clone was counted once. In DNA, the CDR3 is TGTGCCAGCAGGAAGGGACGGACCTATGGCTACACCTTC. Residues: CASRKGRTYGYTF. This chain links TRBV6-5 with TRBJ1-2; TRBD1 might be the D (5 bases). CDR1 MNHEY and CDR2 SVGAGI come from the germline V gene. CDR3 length: 13 residues. The V gene lost 6 bases and the J gene lost 4 bases, with 12 bases spanning the gap.

The chain is built from TRBV29-1 and TRBJ1-3; D uncertain. This CDR3 spans 11 amino acids. Germline CDR1 SQVTM, CDR2 ANQGSEA. V was clipped by 4 bases and J by 4 bases, with 5 bases between them. The CDR3 region is CSVGSGNTIYF. In DNA, the CDR3 is TGCAGCGTTGGGTCAGGAAACACCATATATTTT.

The genes are TRBV9 and TRBJ1-2; D might be TRBD1 (5 bases). The CDR3 spans 15 residues. Trimming shortened V by 5 bases and J by 6 bases, and 20 bases separated the two germline ends. Germline V lookup: CDR1 SGDLS, CDR2 YYNGEE. The CDR3 reads CASRVSTGTYNGYTF. The CDR3 DNA reads as TGTGCCAGCAGGGTATCTACCGGGACCTATAATGGCTACACCTTC.

The J gene is TRBJ2-3, the V gene TRBV9; D unresolved. The CDR3 is 16 residues long. Between the trimmed V and J ends, which lost 2 bases and 0 bases, there was a span of 13 bases. The germline gives CDR1 SGDLS, CDR2 YYNGEE. In nucleotides, the CDR3 is TGTGCCAGCAGCGTCGCCAGCAACCCTAGCACAGATACGCAGTATTTT. Its translation is CASSVASNPSTDTQYF.

V usage is TRBV4-3 and J usage is TRBJ2-3, with unresolved D. Germline loops: CDR1 LGHNA, CDR2 YSLEER. Trimming cost V 0 bases and J 7 bases, with 5 bases left between them. This CDR3 has 12 amino acids. CDR3 residues: CASSQDPNTQYF. Here the CDR3 DNA reads TGCGCCAGCAGCCAAGATCCCAATACGCAGTATTTT.

The chain has TRBV30 and TRBJ2-1; weak D call: TRBD1 (6 bases). The V end was cut by 6 bases, the J end by 6 bases, with 21 bases between. This CDR3 has 15 residues. Germline CDR1 GTSNPN, CDR2 SVGIG (reference sequence). The CDR3 DNA reads TGTGCCTGCACGGAACAGGGATTGACCTCCAATGAGCAGTTCTTC. Its protein is CACTEQGLTSNEQFF.

The rearrangement uses TRBV27 and TRBJ2-2; 8 nucleotides line up with TRBD1. CDR3 size: 17 residues. Trimming took 3 bases from V and 4 from J; bases not matched to a gene: 10. Germline V lookup: CDR1 MNHEY, CDR2 SMNVEV (reference sequence). The chain's CDR3 is CASSFGQGIVSTGELFF. The CDR3 nucleotides are TGTGCCAGCAGTTTCGGACAGGGCATCGTTAGCACCGGGGAGCTGTTTTTT.

The chain employs TRBV5-1 and TRBJ1-3, with 10 bases fitting TRBD1. This CDR3 region has 19 residues. Germline V CDR1 and CDR2: SGHRS, YFSETQ. V trimming: 4 bases; J trimming: 0 bases; junction bases outside the gene matches: 13. In DNA, the CDR3 is TGCGCCAGCAGCCCCCTGGGGACAGGGGTCACCACCTCTGGAAACACCATATATTTT. Translated, it gives CASSPLGTGVTTSGNTIYF. The whole variable domain, remainder taken from reference TRBV5-1 and TRBJ1-3, is KAGVTQTPRYLIKTRGQQVTLSCSPISGHRSVSWYQQTPGQGLQFLFEYFSETQRNKGNFPGRFSGRQFSNSRSEMNVSTLELGDSALYLCASSPLGTGVTTSGNTIYFGEGSWLTVV.